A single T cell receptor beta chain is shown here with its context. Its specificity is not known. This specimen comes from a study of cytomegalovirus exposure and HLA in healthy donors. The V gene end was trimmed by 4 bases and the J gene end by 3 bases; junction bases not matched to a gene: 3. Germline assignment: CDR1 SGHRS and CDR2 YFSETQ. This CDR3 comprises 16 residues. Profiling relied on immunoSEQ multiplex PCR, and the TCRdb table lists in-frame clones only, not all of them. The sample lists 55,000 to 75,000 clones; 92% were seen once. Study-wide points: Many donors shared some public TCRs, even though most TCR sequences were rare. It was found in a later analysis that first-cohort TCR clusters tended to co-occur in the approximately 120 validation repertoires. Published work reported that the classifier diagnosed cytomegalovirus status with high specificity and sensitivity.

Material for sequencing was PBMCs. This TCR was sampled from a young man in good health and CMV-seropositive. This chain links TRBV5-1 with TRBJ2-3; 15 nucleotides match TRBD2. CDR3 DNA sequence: TGCGCCAGCAGCCGGACTAGCGGGAGGGGGACAGATACGCAGTATTTT. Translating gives CASSRTSGRGTDTQYF. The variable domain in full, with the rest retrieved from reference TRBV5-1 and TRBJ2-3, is KAGVTQTPRYLIKTRGQQVTLSCSPISGHRSVSWYQQTPGQGLQFLFEYFSETQRNKGNFPGRFSGRQFSNSRSEMNVSTLELGDSALYLCASSRTSGRGTDTQYFGPGTRLTVL.